This T cell receptor (beta chain) was obtained from a study of OX40 agonist ivuxolimab in advanced cancers. Study as a whole: Treatment of patients was with ivuxolimab, an agonistic anti-OX40 (CD134) antibody. Partial responses were seen in three patients, one with hepatocellular carcinoma and two with cutaneous melanoma. Prior anti-PD-1, anti-PD-L1 or anti-CTLA-4 therapy was allowed; more than 30% had some. Findings of the study overall: There was clonal expansion of CD4+ and CD8+ blood T cells by week 6 at 0.1 to 3.0 mg/kg.

The J segment lost 6 bases and the V segment lost 1 base, leaving 6 bases of the junction unmatched. The germline V gene has CDR1 LGHNA and CDR2 YNFKEQ. The CDR3 extends over 16 amino acids. Assay used: immunoSEQ multiplex PCR; TCRdb lists only in-frame clones, some missing. Of about 100,000 clones in the sample, around 93% were seen once. Note on this clone: Its target is not known.

The specimen was CD4+ or CD8+ T cells sorted from blood, collected in a trial of the OX40 agonist ivuxolimab. This sequence joins TRBV4-2 and TRBJ2-2, with TRBD2 matching over 9 bases. The source of this sequence is an adult with an advanced solid tumor such as melanoma, head and neck, liver or kidney cancer. CDR3 coding DNA: TGTGCCAGCAGCCAAGTGGCTAGCGGGAAACCCGGGGAGCTGTTTTTT. Protein sequence: CASSQVASGKPGELFF.